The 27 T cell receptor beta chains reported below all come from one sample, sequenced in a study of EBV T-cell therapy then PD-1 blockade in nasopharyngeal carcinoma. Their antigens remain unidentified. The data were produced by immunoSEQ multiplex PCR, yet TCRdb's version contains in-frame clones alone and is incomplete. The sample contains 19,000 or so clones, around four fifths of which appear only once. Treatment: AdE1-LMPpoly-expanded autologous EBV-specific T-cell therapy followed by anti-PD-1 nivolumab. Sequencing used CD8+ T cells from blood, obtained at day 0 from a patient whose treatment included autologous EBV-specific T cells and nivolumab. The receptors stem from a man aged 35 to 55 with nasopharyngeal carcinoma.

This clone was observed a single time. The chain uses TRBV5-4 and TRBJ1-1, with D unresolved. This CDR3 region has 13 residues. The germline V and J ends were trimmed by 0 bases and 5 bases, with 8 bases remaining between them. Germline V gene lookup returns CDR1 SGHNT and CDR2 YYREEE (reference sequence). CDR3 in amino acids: CASSLAVGTEAFF. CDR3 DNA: TGTGCCAGCAGCTTGGCTGTGGGAACTGAAGCTTTCTTT.

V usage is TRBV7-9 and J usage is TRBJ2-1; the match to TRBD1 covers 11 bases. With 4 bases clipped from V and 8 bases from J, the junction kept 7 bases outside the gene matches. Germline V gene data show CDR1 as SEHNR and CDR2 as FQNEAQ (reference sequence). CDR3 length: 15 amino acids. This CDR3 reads CASSSRDRGFHEQFF. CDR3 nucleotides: TGTGCCAGCAGCTCTCGGGACAGGGGGTTCCATGAGCAGTTCTTC.

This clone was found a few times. CDR3 sequence (DNA): TGTGCCAGCAACCCCTCGGGACAGGACTATGGCTACACCTTC. Its translation: CASNPSGQDYGYTF. This chain connects TRBV7-2 to TRBJ1-2, with TRBD1 matching 8 bases. Germline CDR1 and CDR2: SGHTA and FQGNSA. V shed 7 bases and J 3 bases; nucleotides not matched to a gene: 7. CDR3 length equals 14 residues.

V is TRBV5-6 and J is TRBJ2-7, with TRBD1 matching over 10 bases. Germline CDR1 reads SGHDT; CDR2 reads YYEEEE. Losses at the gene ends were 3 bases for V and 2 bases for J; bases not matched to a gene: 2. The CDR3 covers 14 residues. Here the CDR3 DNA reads TGTGCCAGCAGCTGGGGGACAGGGGCCTACGAGCAGTACTTC. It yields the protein CASSWGTGAYEQYF.

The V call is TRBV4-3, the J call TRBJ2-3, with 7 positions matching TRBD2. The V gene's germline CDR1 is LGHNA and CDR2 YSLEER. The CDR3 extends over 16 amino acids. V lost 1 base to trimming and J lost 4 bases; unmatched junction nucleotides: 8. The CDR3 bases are TGCGCCAGCAGCCAAGGGGCCAGCGGGGACTCAGATACGCAGTATTTT. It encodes CASSQGASGDSDTQYF.

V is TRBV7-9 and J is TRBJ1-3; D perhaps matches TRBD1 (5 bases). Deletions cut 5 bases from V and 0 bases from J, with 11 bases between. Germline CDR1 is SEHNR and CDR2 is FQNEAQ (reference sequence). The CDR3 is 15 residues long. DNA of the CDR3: TGTGCCAGCAGCGCCGACAGCAGCTCTGGAAACACCATATATTTT. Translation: CASSADSSSGNTIYF.

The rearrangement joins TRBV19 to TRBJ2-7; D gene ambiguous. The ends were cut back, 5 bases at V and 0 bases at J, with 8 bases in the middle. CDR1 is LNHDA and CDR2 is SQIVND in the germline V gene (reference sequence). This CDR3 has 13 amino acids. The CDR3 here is CASSGVFSYEQYF. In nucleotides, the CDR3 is TGTGCCAGTAGTGGGGTGTTCTCCTACGAGCAGTACTTC.

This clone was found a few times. The CDR3 DNA is TGTGCCAGCAGCTGGACAGTTTACAGCTATAGCAATCAGCCCCAGCATTTT. Protein product: CASSWTVYSYSNQPQHF. V gene TRBV6-2 or TRBV6-3 combines with J gene TRBJ1-5; TRBD1 is a possible D gene (6 bases). Per the germline V gene, CDR1 is MNHEY and CDR2 is SVGEGT. This CDR3 is 17 amino acids long. The V end was cut by 6 bases, the J end by 0 bases, with 18 bases between.

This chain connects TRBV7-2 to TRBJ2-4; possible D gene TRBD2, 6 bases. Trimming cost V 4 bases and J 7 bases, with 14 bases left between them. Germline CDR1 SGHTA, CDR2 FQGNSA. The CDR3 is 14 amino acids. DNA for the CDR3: TGTGCCAGCAGCTCTCCCCTTGGGGGGAACATTCAGTACTTC. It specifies CASSSPLGGNIQYF.

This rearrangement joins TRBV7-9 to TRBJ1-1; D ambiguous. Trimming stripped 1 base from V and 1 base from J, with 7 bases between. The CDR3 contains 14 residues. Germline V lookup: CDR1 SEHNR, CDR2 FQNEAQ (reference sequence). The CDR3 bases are TGTGCCAGCAGCTTAGTCGGATCGAACACTGAAGCTTTCTTT. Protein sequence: CASSLVGSNTEAFF.

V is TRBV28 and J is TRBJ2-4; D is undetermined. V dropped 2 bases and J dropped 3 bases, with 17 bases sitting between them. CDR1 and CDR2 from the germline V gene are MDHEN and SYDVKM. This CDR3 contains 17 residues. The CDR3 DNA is TGTGCCAGCAGTTTAATCCAAGGGAAGTGGGGCAAAAACATTCAGTACTTC. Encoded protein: CASSLIQGKWGKNIQYF.

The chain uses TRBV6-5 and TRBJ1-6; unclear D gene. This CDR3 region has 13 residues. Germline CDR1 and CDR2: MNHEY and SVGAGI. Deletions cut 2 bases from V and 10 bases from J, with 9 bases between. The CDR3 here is CASSYTRGSPLHF. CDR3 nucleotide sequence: TGTGCCAGCAGTTACACCCGGGGATCACCCCTCCACTTT.

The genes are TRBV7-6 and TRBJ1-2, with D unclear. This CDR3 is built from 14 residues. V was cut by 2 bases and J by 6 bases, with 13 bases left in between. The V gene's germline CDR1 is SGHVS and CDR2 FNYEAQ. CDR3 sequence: CASSLSRWGDGYTF. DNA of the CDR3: TGTGCCAGCAGCTTATCGAGGTGGGGAGATGGCTACACCTTC.

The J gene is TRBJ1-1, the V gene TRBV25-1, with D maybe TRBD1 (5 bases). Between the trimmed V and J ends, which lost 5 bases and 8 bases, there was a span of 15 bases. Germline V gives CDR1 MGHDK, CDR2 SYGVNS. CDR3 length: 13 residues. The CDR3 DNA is TGTGCCAGCAGTAAACAGTTCAGGGCCGAAGCTTTCTTT. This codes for CASSKQFRAEAFF.

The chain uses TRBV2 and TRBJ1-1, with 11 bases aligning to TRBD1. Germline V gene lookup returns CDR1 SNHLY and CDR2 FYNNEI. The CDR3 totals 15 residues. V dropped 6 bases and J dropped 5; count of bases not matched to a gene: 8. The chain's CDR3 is CASRAGTGGWTEAFF. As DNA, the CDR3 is TGTGCCAGCAGGGCCGGGACAGGGGGTTGGACTGAAGCTTTCTTT.

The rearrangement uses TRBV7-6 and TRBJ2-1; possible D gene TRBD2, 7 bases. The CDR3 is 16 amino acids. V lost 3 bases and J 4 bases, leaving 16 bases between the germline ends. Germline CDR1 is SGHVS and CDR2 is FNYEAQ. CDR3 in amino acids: CASSFRGGGSYNEQFF. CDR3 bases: TGTGCCAGCAGCTTCCGAGGGGGGGGTTCTTACAATGAGCAGTTCTTC.

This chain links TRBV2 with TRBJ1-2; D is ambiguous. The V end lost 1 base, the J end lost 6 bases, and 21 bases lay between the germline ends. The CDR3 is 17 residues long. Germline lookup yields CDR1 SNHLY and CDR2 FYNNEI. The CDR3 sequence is CASSEGQKGTLINGYTF. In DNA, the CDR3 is TGTGCCAGCAGTGAAGGTCAAAAAGGAACTTTGATAAATGGCTACACCTTC.

The CDR3 DNA sequence: TGTGCCAGCAGTTACGGGCGAGACACGGACTTCTTCACAGATACGCAGTATTTT. Its protein product is CASSYGRDTDFFTDTQYF. The chain uses TRBV6-2 or TRBV6-3 and TRBJ2-3, with D possibly matching TRBD2 (5 bases). The CDR3 has 18 amino acids. Germline loops: CDR1 MNHEY, CDR2 SVGEGT. Trimming removed 2 bases from V and 2 bases from J, with 20 bases in between.

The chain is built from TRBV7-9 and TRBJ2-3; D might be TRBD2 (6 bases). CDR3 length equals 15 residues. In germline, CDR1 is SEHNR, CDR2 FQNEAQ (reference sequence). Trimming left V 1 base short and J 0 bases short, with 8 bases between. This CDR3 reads CASSLGGLSTDTQYF. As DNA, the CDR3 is TGTGCCAGCAGCTTAGGGGGACTCAGCACAGATACGCAGTATTTT.

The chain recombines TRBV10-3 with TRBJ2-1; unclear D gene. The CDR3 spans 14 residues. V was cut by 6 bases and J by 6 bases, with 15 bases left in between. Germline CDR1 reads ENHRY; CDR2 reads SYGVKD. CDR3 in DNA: TGTGCCATCAGGGGTTCTAGGGTAGCCAATGAGCAGTTCTTC. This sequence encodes CAIRGSRVANEQFF.

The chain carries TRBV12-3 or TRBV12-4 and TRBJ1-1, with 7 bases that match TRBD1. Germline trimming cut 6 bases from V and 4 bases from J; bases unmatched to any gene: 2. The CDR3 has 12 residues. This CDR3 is CASRSGGTEAFF. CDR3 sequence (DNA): TGTGCCAGCAGGTCAGGGGGCACTGAAGCTTTCTTT.

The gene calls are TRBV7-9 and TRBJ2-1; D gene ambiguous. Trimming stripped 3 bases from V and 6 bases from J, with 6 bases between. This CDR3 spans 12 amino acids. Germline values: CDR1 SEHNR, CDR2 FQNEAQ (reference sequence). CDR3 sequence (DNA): TGTGCCAGCAGCTTGGCGGCCAATGAGCAGTTCTTC. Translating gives CASSLAANEQFF.

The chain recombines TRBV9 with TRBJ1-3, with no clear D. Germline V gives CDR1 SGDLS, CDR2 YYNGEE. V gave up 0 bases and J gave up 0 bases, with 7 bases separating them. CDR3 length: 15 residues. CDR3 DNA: TGTGCCAGCAGCGTAGATCGACTCTCTGGAAACACCATATATTTT. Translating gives CASSVDRLSGNTIYF.

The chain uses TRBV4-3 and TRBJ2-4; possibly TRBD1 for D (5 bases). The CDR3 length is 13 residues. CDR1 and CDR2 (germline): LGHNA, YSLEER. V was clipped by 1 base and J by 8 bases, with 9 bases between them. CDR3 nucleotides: TGCGCCAGCAGCCAAGGGAAAGGGGACATTCAGTACTTC. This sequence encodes CASSQGKGDIQYF.

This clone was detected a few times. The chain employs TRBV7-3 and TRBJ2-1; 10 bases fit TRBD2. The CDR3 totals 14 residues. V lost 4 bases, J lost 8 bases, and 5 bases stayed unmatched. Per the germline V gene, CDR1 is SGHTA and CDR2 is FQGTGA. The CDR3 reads CASSSGLAVDEQFF. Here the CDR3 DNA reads TGTGCCAGCAGCTCAGGACTAGCGGTGGATGAGCAGTTCTTC.

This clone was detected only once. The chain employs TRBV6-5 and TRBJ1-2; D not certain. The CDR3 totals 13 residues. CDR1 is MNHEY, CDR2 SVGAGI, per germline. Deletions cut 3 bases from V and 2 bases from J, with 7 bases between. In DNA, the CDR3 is TGTGCCAGCAGTTATGGAGTGAACTATGGCTACACCTTC. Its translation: CASSYGVNYGYTF.

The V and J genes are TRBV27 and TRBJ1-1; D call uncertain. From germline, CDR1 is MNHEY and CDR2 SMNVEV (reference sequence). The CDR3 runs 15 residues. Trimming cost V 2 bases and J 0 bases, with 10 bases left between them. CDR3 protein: CASSLMMGLNTEAFF. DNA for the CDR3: TGTGCCAGCAGTTTAATGATGGGTCTGAACACTGAAGCTTTCTTT.